This T cell receptor (beta chain) was retrieved from a study of blood T cells in healthy people across ages. General study results and limits: Older individuals had lower TCR beta diversity per million T cells (the decline was roughly linear).

On this clonotype: Its antigen is undetermined.

It was with a sample-barcoded 5' primer and a J-beta primer mix that a second PCR of about 7 to 12 cycles was run. Using its own MiXCR run on the 5' RACE reads, TCRdb lists one record per CDR3 protein. Counted here are fewer than 2,000,000 distinct CDR3 sequences, 30% to 40% occurring once; the ten biggest clones make up roughly 10%. Between the trimmed V and J ends, which lost 4 bases and 0 bases, there was a span of 10 bases. Germline CDR1 SGHAT, CDR2 FQNNGV. This CDR3 region has 15 residues. Individuals who donated were healthy Caucasians from Russia aged about 6 to 100. Approximately 9.4 milliliters was the volume of peripheral blood drawn from each donor.

The clonotype originates from a young woman in good health. The sample consisted of blood. The V call is TRBV11-2, the J call TRBJ2-1; D is undetermined. The DNA of the CDR3 is TGTGCCAGCAGCTCGGAAGAACCCTCCTACAATGAGCAGTTCTTC. It translates to CASSSEEPSYNEQFF.